This T cell receptor beta chain is drawn from a study of cytomegalovirus exposure and HLA in healthy donors. Regarding the study as a whole: Further analysis, carried out later, found HLA-associated TCR beta chains more clonally expanded than equally common other chains. Donor immune exposure was known only as CMV serostatus. V- and J-gene trimming in TCR beta was tied to a missense DCLRE1C variant by an analysis performed later.

13 Jbeta primers and 60 Vbeta primers were used for the PCR. The assay was immunoSEQ multiplex PCR, and TCRdb's table has in-frame clones only and misses some. This table holds fewer than 200,000 clones, roughly 85% found once. CDR1 and CDR2 from the germline V gene are SGHRS and YFSETQ. V gave up 1 base and J gave up 7 bases, with 14 bases separating them. There are 15 residues in the CDR3. As regards this clone: The target antigen is unknown.

This TCR was recovered from a man in his thirties or forties in good health and CMV-seropositive. This sequence joins TRBV5-1 and TRBJ1-4; D is unresolved. What was sequenced was PBMCs. The CDR3 nucleotides are TGCGCCAGCAGCTTGTCGGGTTCCGGGAGTGAAAAACTGTTTTTT. It specifies CASSLSGSGSEKLFF.